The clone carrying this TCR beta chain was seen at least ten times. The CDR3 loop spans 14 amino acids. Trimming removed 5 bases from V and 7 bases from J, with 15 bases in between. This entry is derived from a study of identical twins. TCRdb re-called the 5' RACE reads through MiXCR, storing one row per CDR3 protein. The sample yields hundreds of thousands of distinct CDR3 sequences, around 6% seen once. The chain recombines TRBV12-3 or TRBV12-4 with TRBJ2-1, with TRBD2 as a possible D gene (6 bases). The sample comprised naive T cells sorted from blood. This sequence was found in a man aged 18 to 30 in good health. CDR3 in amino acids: CASSPHAGRNEQFF. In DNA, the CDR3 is TGTGCCAGCAGTCCTCATGCGGGACGGAATGAGCAGTTCTTC.